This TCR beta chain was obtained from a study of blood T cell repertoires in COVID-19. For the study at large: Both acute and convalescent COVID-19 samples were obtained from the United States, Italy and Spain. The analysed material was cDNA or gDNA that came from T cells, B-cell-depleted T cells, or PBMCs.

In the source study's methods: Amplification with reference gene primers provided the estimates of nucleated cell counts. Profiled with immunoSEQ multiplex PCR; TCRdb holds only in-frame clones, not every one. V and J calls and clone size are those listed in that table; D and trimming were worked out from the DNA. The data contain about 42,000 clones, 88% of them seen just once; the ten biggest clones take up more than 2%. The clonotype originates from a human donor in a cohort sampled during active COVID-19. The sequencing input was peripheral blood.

The CDR3 sequence: CASSPRGTDTQYF. In DNA, the CDR3 is TGTGCCAGCAGCCCCCGGGGCACAGATACGCAGTATTTT. The chain couples TRBV7-2 to TRBJ2-3; D not certain. The CDR3 loop spans 13 amino acids. V lost 5 bases and J lost 1, with 7 bases in between. CDR1 and CDR2 (germline): SGHTA, FQGNSA.